What follows describes a single T cell receptor (beta chain). This receptor's antigen is unknown. No per-base quality is available; no much larger clone lies one base away. The CDR3 regions of human TCRbeta chains were analyzed by immunosequencing. The paper's data handling went like this. TCRs in the repertoires were compared against a reference library of SARS-CoV-2-specific TCRs that had been generated with the MIRA antigen-specificity platform. Breadth meant the fraction of unique TCRs that were SARS-CoV-2-associated, whereas depth meant the fraction of total T cells that were SARS-CoV-2-associated. Using the MIRA data, each spike-specific TCR was mapped to the spike region that the TCR reacts to and placed in a CD4 or CD8 class. Log10-transformed breadth and depth values were compared by one-way ANOVA with Sidak's multiple comparisons tests. Imported from immuneACCESS, the table was reduced by TCRdb to in-frame sequences with V and J called. These copies leave out some clones; in studies compared against another copy, an unresolved V gene accounts for under half, and the cause of the remainder is not known. From that table come the V and J calls and clone size; the DNA was used to work out D and trimming. A total of under 80,000 clones appear in this sample, around 90% of them only once. 1.3% of the sample rests with the top ten.

This sample was included in a study of T cell responses to AZD1222 COVID-19 vaccine (dated by TCRdb to the early 2020s). Context from the whole study: A total of approximately 250 trial participants underwent TCR sequencing, of whom 207 had received two doses of AZD1222 and about 26 had received two doses of the MenACWY control vaccine. Trial participants were enrolled by age into 18-55, 56-69 and 70-plus year subgroups, with roughly 160, 29 and 62 TCR-sequenced participants respectively. What the authors observed across the whole study: Because no samples from the day 14 peak response were available, repertoires could be characterized only after the peak T cell response. Most participants were white British and females outnumbered males, and the authors suggested that clonal diversity may have been underestimated. The vaccine-associated CD4 TCRs covered the entire spike protein, and the dominant responses fell in regions 160-218 and 743-854. Conclusions about previously exposed vaccinees are limited because only a handful of AZD1222 recipients were SARS-CoV-2 seropositive at baseline. In the small 56-69-year group, the increase in depth fell short of significance, most likely because of low power. After two AZD1222 doses, both the breadth and the depth of spike-specific TCRs were significantly higher than at day 0 and than in MenACWY recipients. Reportedly, almost half of the unique spike-specific TCRs recognized epitopes lying outside the regions that are mutated in the B.1.351 and B.1.1.7 variants.

What the time point label conveys for this sample: about 28 days (+/-7) after the second vaccine dose. Because spike-specific TCR depth and breadth did not differ between the two schedules, AZD1222 recipients who got a second dose at roughly 4 weeks were pooled with those who got a second dose at roughly 12 weeks. Samples from vaccinated people were obtained from the UK trials COV001 and COV002, which included a single-blind randomized controlled phase 2/3 trial of AZD1222 (ChAdOx1 nCoV-19) in healthy adults. For TCRbeta chain sequencing, PBMC samples from trial participants were taken at day 0 and at day 28 after the second dose. Trimming removed 6 bases from V and 4 bases from J; the gene matches leave 8 bases unexplained. The CDR3 sequence holds 15 residues, the cysteine and phenylalanine included. Only the CDR3 region is kept as DNA, spanning 45 bases read in frame from base 1. The germline V gene sets CDR1 to KGHSH and CDR2 to LQKENI.

The V gene is TRBV18 and the J gene is TRBJ1-4, with TRBD1 matching 7 junction bases. The specimen comprised peripheral blood, sampled 28 days after the second AZD1222 dose. The clonotype comes from an adult who received the AZD1222 COVID-19 vaccine. The DNA reads as follows: TGTGCCAGCTCGCACGGACAGGCCGGTAATGAAAAACTGTTTTTT. Translated, this is CASSHGQAGNEKLFF.